Described below is a single T cell receptor (beta chain) sequence and its context. Under the authors' procedure: It was from reference gene primer amplification that nucleated cell counts were estimated. Assay: immunoSEQ multiplex PCR; the TCRdb copy retains only in-frame clones and omits some. D and trimming were read from the DNA, whereas the V and J calls and clone size are those reported in that table. In the table there are roughly 49,000 clones, about nine tenths of which are singletons. V was clipped by 3 bases and J by 5 bases, with 16 bases between them. Germline CDR1 SGHRS, CDR2 YFSETQ. The CDR3 sequence is 15 residues long. The data originate from a study of blood T cell repertoires in COVID-19. On the study more broadly: Sites in the United States, Italy and Spain provided acute and convalescent COVID-19 samples. PBMCs, B-cell-depleted T cells, or T cells provided the cDNA or gDNA that made up the material.

This TCR was sampled from a man aged 45-60 years with active COVID-19. The specimen sequenced was peripheral blood. The chain uses TRBV5-1 and TRBJ2-3, with a tentative D call TRBD2 (7 bases). CDR3 DNA sequence: TGCGCCAGCAGCTGGTACGGGGGGCCGGGAGATACGCAGTATTTT. It codes for CASSWYGGPGDTQYF.